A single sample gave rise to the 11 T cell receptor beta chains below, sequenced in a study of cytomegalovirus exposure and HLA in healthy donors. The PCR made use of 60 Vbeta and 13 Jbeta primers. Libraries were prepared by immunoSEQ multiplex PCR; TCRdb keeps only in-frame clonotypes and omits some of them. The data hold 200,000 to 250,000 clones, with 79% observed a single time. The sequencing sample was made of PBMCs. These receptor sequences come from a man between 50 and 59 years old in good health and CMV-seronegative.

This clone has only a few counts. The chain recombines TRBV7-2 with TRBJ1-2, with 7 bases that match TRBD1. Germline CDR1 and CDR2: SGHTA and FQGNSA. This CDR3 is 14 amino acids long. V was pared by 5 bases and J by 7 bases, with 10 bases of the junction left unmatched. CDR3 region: CASSGDSAVFGYTF. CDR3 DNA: TGTGCCAGCAGCGGGGACAGTGCAGTATTTGGCTACACCTTC.

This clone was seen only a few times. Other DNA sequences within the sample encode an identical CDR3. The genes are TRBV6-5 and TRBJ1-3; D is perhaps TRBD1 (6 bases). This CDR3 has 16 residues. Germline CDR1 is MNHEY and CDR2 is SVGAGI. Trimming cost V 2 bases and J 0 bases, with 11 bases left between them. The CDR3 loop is CASSYGGGLSGNTIYF. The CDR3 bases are TGTGCCAGCAGTTACGGCGGGGGCCTCTCTGGAAACACCATATATTTT.

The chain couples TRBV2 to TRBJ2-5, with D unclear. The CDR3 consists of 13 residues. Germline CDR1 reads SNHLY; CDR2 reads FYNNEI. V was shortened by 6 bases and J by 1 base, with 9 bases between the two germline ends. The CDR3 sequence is CASSQDTQETQYF. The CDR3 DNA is TGTGCCAGCAGCCAAGACACCCAAGAGACCCAGTACTTC. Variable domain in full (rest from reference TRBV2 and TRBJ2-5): EPEVTQTPSHQVTQMGQEVILRCVPISNHLYFYWYRQILGQKVEFLVSFYNNEISEKSEIFDDQFSVERPDGSNFTLKIRSTKLEDSAMYFCASSQDTQETQYFGPGTRLLVL.

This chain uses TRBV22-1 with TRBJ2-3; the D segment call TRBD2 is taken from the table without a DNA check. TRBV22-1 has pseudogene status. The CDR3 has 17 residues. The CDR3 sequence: CPGSALIAGGRADTQYF. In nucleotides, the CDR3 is TGTCCTGGGAGCGCACTCATTGCGGGAGGGCGTGCAGATACGCAGTATTTT.

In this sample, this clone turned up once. The CDR3 DNA is TGTGCCAGCAGTTTAAACAGGGTCACTGAAGCTTTCTTT. Amino acid sequence: CASSLNRVTEAFF. The chain carries TRBV27 and TRBJ1-1, with D maybe TRBD1 (6 bases). The CDR3 totals 13 residues. Trimming removed 2 bases at V and 4 bases at J, with 8 bases between. Germline V gene sequence: CDR1 MNHEY, CDR2 SMNVEV (reference sequence).

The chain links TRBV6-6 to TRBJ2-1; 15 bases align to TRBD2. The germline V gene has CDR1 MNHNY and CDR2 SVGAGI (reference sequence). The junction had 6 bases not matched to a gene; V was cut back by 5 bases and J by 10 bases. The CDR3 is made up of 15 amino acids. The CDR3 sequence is CASSRRTSGRVEQFF. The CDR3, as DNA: TGTGCCAGCAGTAGACGGACTAGCGGGAGGGTCGAGCAGTTCTTC.

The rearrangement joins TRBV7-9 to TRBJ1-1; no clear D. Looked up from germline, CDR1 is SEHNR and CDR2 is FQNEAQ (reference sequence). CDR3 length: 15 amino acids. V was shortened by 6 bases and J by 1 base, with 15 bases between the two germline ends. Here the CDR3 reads CASSPGGSENTEAFF. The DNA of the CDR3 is TGTGCCAGCAGTCCGGGTGGGTCGGAGAACACTGAAGCTTTCTTT.

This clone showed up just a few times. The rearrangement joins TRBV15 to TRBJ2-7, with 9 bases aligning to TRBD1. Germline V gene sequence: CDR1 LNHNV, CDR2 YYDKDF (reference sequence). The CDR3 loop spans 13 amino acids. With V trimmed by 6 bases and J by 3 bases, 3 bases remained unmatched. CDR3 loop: CATSPDRGYEQYF. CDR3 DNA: TGTGCCACCAGTCCGGACAGGGGCTACGAGCAGTACTTC.

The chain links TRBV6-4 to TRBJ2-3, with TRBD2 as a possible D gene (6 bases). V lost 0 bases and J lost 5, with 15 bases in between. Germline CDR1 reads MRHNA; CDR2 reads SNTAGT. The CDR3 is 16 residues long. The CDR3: CASSDSAGTGGDTQYF. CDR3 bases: TGTGCCAGCAGTGACTCGGCGGGAACGGGTGGAGATACGCAGTATTTT.

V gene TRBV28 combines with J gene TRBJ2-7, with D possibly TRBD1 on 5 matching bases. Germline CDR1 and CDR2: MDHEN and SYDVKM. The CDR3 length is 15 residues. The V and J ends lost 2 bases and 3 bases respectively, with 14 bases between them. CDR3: CASSLEVPGNYEQYF. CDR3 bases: TGTGCCAGCAGTTTAGAAGTCCCAGGGAACTACGAGCAGTACTTC.

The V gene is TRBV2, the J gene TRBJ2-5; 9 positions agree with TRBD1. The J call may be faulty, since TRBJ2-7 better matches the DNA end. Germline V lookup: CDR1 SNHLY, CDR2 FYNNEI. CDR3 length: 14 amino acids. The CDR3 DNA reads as TGTGCCACCCTAGGGGGACAGGGAACCTACGAGCAGTACTTC. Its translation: CATLGGQGTYEQYF.